This record covers a single T cell receptor beta chain. This sample stems from a study of control samples from healthy donors and cancer patients. The CDR3 sequence is 12 residues long. Trimming took off 1 base at V and 5 bases at J, with 5 bases between the two ends. Germline V gene sequence: CDR1 SEHNR, CDR2 FQNEAQ (reference sequence). Produced via immunoSEQ multiplex PCR; TCRdb's table is partial and in-frame only. The sample includes around 130,000 clones, just under 90% seen only once; the top ten take under 9%. The clonotype was recovered from a man aged 45 to 65 with head and neck cancer. J is TRBJ2-5 and V is TRBV7-9, with D uncertain. Sequences were obtained from PBMCs. The CDR3 bases are TGTGCCAGCAGCTTAGTTGGCGAGACCCAGTACTTC. The encoded protein is CASSLVGETQYF. Full variable domain (missing parts from reference TRBV7-9 and TRBJ2-5): DTGVSQNPRHKITKRGQNVTFRCDPISEHNRLYWYRQTLGQGPEFLTYFQNEAQLEKSRLLSDRFSAERPKGSFSTLEIQRTEQGDSAMYLCASSLVGETQYFGPGTRLLVL.